This TCR beta chain appears in the sequencing data of a study of cytomegalovirus exposure and HLA in healthy donors. Healthy bone marrow donors made up the donors. This clone was detected only once. Antigen unknown. Study-wide results and caveats: Earlier findings revealed that most TCR beta V segments proved productive either about 87% or about 30% of the time. CMV serostatus stood as the only immune exposure information on hand. With DRB1 most and HLA-C fewest, TCR association rates differed between HLA loci in a later analysis.

With 60 Vbeta and 13 Jbeta primers, the PCR was carried out. The data were produced by immunoSEQ multiplex PCR, yet TCRdb's version contains in-frame clones alone and is incomplete. The table lists 150,000 to 200,000 clones, about 80% of them singletons. The V end lost 6 bases, the J end lost 2 bases, and 14 bases lay between the germline ends. The CDR3 length is 15 residues. The germline CDR1 and CDR2 sequences are MRHNA and SNTAGT. This TCR was recovered from a woman between 18 and 30 years old in good health and CMV-seropositive. Material: PBMCs. V and J are TRBV6-4 and TRBJ1-3; possibly TRBD1 for D (6 bases). The DNA for the CDR3 is TGTGCCAGCAGCCGAGGGGGGGCCCCTGGAAACACCATATATTTT. This codes for CASSRGGAPGNTIYF.